A selection of T cell receptor beta chains follows, all from one sample in a study of blood T cell repertoires in COVID-19. The data were produced by immunoSEQ multiplex PCR, yet TCRdb's version contains in-frame clones alone and is incomplete. The top ten hold roughly 4.8% of the sample, which has 96,000 or so clones, 75% to 85% seen once. Material: peripheral blood. Receptors were obtained from a man of 80 years or more with COVID-19, enrolled during active disease. CDR3s include the opening cysteine and the closing phenylalanine or tryptophan. The order of the fields is J gene, V gene, D gene, clone size, CDR3 protein, CDR3 DNA. D genes are given only for firm matches. Part of the rows lack a size; the others show once, few, many or a class for expanded clones.

j_gene: TRBJ1-5
v_gene: TRBV6-6
d_gene: TRBD1
abundance: -
CDR3aa: CASHHRDSQPQHF
CDR3nt: TGTGCCAGCCACCACAGGGACAGTCAGCCCCAGCATTTT

j_gene: TRBJ1-4
v_gene: TRBV5-1
d_gene: -
abundance: -
CDR3aa: CASSLGAGWNEKLFF
CDR3nt: TGCGCCAGCAGCTTGGGCGCAGGATGGAATGAAAAACTGTTTTTT

j_gene: TRBJ2-7
v_gene: TRBV7-8
d_gene: TRBD1
abundance: -
CDR3aa: CASTDQRGQGLYEQYF
CDR3nt: TGTGCCAGCACAGACCAGAGGGGACAGGGACTCTACGAGCAGTACTTC

j_gene: TRBJ2-1
v_gene: TRBV24-1
d_gene: TRBD1
abundance: -
CDR3aa: CATSDAGTGGNNEQFF
CDR3nt: TGTGCCACCAGTGATGCCGGGACAGGGGGAAACAATGAGCAGTTCTTC

j_gene: TRBJ1-5
v_gene: TRBV4-2
d_gene: -
abundance: -
CDR3aa: CASSQEDSIYSNQPQHF
CDR3nt: TGTGCCAGCAGCCAAGAAGACAGCATTTATAGCAATCAGCCCCAGCATTTT

j_gene: TRBJ1-2
v_gene: TRBV3-1/TRBV3-2
d_gene: TRBD1
abundance: -
CDR3aa: CASSLSGGVYGYTF
CDR3nt: TGTGCCAGCAGCCTTTCAGGGGGCGTCTATGGCTACACCTTC

j_gene: TRBJ2-1
v_gene: TRBV7-2
d_gene: TRBD2
abundance: -
CDR3aa: CASSPRGVDEQFF
CDR3nt: TGTGCCAGCAGCCCCCGGGGGGTCGATGAGCAGTTCTTC

j_gene: TRBJ1-1
v_gene: TRBV18
d_gene: -
abundance: -
CDR3aa: CASSREGNTEAFF
CDR3nt: TGTGCCAGCTCCAGGGAGGGGAACACTGAAGCTTTCTTT

j_gene: TRBJ1-5
v_gene: TRBV6-5
d_gene: -
abundance: few
CDR3aa: CASSYRSNQPQHF
CDR3nt: TGTGCCAGCAGTTACCGGAGCAATCAGCCCCAGCATTTT

j_gene: TRBJ2-2
v_gene: TRBV6-6
d_gene: TRBD1
abundance: -
CDR3aa: CASSYSGTGITGELFF
CDR3nt: TGTGCCAGCAGTTACTCTGGGACAGGTATCACCGGGGAGCTGTTTTTT

j_gene: TRBJ1-2
v_gene: TRBV6-5
d_gene: -
abundance: few
CDR3aa: CATSGLIADYGYTF
CDR3nt: TGTGCCACCTCAGGGTTAATCGCGGACTATGGCTACACCTTC

j_gene: TRBJ1-1
v_gene: TRBV5-1
d_gene: -
abundance: -
CDR3aa: CASSSGPPRVNTEAFF
CDR3nt: TGCGCCAGCAGCTCCGGACCTCCCAGGGTGAACACTGAAGCTTTCTTT

j_gene: TRBJ2-3
v_gene: TRBV19
d_gene: TRBD2
abundance: few
CDR3aa: CASSIVAGATDTQYF
CDR3nt: TGTGCCAGTAGTATAGTAGCGGGAGCTACAGATACGCAGTATTTT

j_gene: TRBJ2-7
v_gene: TRBV7-8
d_gene: TRBD1
abundance: -
CDR3aa: CASRTGQGASYEQYF
CDR3nt: TGTGCCAGCAGAACAGGACAGGGGGCTTCCTACGAGCAGTACTTC

j_gene: TRBJ2-7
v_gene: TRBV11-2
d_gene: -
abundance: few
CDR3aa: CASSSLGVYEQYF
CDR3nt: TGTGCCAGCAGCTCACTAGGCGTTTACGAGCAGTACTTC

j_gene: TRBJ2-3
v_gene: TRBV11-2
d_gene: -
abundance: -
CDR3aa: CASSYRETANTDTQYF
CDR3nt: TGTGCCAGCAGCTACCGGGAAACCGCCAACACAGATACGCAGTATTTT

j_gene: TRBJ1-2
v_gene: TRBV4-3
d_gene: TRBD1
abundance: -
CDR3aa: CASSQVVAGGAGGYTF
CDR3nt: TGCGCCAGCAGCCAAGTCGTGGCAGGGGGCGCAGGTGGCTACACCTTC

j_gene: TRBJ2-3
v_gene: TRBV3-1/TRBV3-2
d_gene: -
abundance: -
CDR3aa: CASSQRVPGLRGIDTQYF
CDR3nt: TGTGCCAGCAGCCAGAGGGTGCCGGGACTCCGGGGTATAGATACGCAGTATTTT

j_gene: TRBJ2-5
v_gene: TRBV20-1
d_gene: TRBD2
abundance: -
CDR3aa: CSASGVAGRQETQYF
CDR3nt: TGCAGTGCTAGTGGGGTAGCGGGTCGCCAAGAGACCCAGTACTTC

j_gene: TRBJ2-1
v_gene: TRBV9
d_gene: TRBD2
abundance: -
CDR3aa: CASSVSSGSRDEQFF
CDR3nt: TGTGCCAGCAGCGTTAGTAGCGGGAGTCGAGATGAGCAGTTCTTC

j_gene: TRBJ1-4
v_gene: TRBV25-1
d_gene: -
abundance: -
CDR3aa: CASSEVRGASEKLFF
CDR3nt: TGTGCCAGCAGTGAAGTTAGGGGCGCAAGTGAAAAACTGTTTTTT

j_gene: TRBJ2-7
v_gene: TRBV6-2/TRBV6-3
d_gene: -
abundance: few
CDR3aa: CASSIPGLAYEQYF
CDR3nt: TGTGCCAGCAGTATCCCGGGACTCGCCTACGAGCAGTACTTC

j_gene: TRBJ2-1
v_gene: TRBV7-3
d_gene: -
abundance: -
CDR3aa: CASSLTYRSYNEQFF
CDR3nt: TGTGCCAGCAGCTTAACGTATCGCAGTTACAATGAGCAGTTCTTC

j_gene: TRBJ2-7
v_gene: TRBV5-1
d_gene: -
abundance: -
CDR3aa: CASSQGATSRADTYEQYF
CDR3nt: TGCGCCAGCAGCCAAGGGGCCACTAGCCGGGCAGACACCTACGAGCAGTACTTC

j_gene: TRBJ1-2
v_gene: TRBV2
d_gene: -
abundance: -
CDR3aa: CASRRGPQNGGYTF
CDR3nt: TGTGCCAGCAGGCGGGGACCTCAAAACGGCGGCTACACCTTC

j_gene: TRBJ2-3
v_gene: TRBV24-1
d_gene: TRBD1
abundance: -
CDR3aa: CATSLGQGDTDTQYF
CDR3nt: TGTGCCACCAGCCTCGGACAGGGCGACACAGATACGCAGTATTTT

j_gene: TRBJ2-5
v_gene: TRBV19
d_gene: TRBD1
abundance: -
CDR3aa: CASSRSDRGQTQYF
CDR3nt: TGTGCCAGTAGTAGAAGCGACAGGGGGCAGACCCAGTACTTC

j_gene: TRBJ2-2
v_gene: TRBV18
d_gene: -
abundance: few
CDR3aa: CASSPSFSGTDTGELFF
CDR3nt: TGTGCCAGCTCACCATCTTTTAGTGGTACAGACACCGGGGAGCTGTTTTTT

j_gene: TRBJ1-1
v_gene: TRBV18
d_gene: -
abundance: -
CDR3aa: CASSRTANTEAFF
CDR3nt: TGTGCCAGCTCACGGACAGCCAACACTGAAGCTTTCTTT

j_gene: TRBJ2-1
v_gene: TRBV18
d_gene: TRBD2
abundance: once
CDR3aa: CASSTTSLAGGDEQFF
CDR3nt: TGTGCCAGCTCTACCACCTCACTAGCGGGGGGGGATGAGCAGTTCTTC

j_gene: TRBJ2-7
v_gene: TRBV18
d_gene: -
abundance: -
CDR3aa: CASSPPGSGTREQYF
CDR3nt: TGTGCCAGCTCACCACCGGGCAGCGGGACACGCGAGCAGTACTTC

j_gene: TRBJ2-7
v_gene: TRBV11-2
d_gene: TRBD1
abundance: -
CDR3aa: CASSRTGTGDYEQYF
CDR3nt: TGTGCCAGCAGCAGAACCGGGACAGGGGACTACGAGCAGTACTTC